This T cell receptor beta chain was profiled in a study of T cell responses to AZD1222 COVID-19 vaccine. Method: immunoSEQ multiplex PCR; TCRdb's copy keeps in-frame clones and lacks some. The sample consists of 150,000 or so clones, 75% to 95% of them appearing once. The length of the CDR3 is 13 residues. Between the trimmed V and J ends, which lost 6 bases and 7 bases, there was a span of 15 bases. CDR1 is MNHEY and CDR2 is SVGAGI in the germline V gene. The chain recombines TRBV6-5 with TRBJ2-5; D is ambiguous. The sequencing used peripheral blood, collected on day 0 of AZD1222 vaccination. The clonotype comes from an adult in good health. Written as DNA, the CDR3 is TGTGCCAGCAGCACACAGCTTTTGGGGACCCAGTACTTC. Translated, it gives CASSTQLLGTQYF.